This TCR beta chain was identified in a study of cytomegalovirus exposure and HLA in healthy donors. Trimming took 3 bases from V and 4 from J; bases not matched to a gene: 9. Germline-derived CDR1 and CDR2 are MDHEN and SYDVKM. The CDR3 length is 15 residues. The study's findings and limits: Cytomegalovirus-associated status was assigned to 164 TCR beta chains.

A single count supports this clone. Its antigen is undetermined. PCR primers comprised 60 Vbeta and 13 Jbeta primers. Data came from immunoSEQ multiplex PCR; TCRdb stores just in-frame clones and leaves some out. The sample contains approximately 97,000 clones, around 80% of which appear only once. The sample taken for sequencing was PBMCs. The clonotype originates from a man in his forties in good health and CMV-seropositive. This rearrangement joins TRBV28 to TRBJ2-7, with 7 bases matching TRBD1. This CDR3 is CASSLGAGGGYEQYF. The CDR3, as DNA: TGTGCCAGCAGTTTGGGGGCAGGGGGTGGGTACGAGCAGTACTTC.